Detailed here is one TCR beta chain. A few counts support this clone. There is no known antigen for this receptor. There are no base qualities to consult, and no much larger clone falls within one base. Library creation used the immunoSEQ multiplex PCR assay. For the multiplex PCR, a mixture combining 60 forward primers for TCR Vbeta segments and 13 reverse primers for TCR Jbeta segments was used. Amplification of the CDR3 region of rearranged TCR beta genes was performed with a multiplex PCR assay on genomic DNA. The Illumina HiSeq System was used to sequence the amplified TCR beta libraries as 87-base-pair reads. On the authors' methods: A later analysis counted some 74 million unique TCR beta chains across the 666 repertoires, and roughly 9.9 million of these chains were shared by at least two donors. To remove PCR and sequencing errors, raw reads were error-corrected and collapsed into unique sequences using a nearest-neighbor algorithm that merged closely related sequences. CDR3 sequences were aligned to IMGT reference sequences to assign V, D and J gene segments. For a sequence to be retained, at least a six-nucleotide match to both a V gene segment and a J gene segment was required. Rearrangements were classified as productive when the CDR3 lacked stop codons and remained in frame with V and J, and all other rearrangements were classified as non-productive. Following IMGT convention, CDR3 was defined as the stretch from the second conserved V-encoded cysteine up to the conserved J-encoded phenylalanine. The earlier analysis of 550 to 650 of the donors excluded any sequence lacking an unambiguous match to a single V gene segment. In an earlier analysis of almost 600 of the donors, a V segment was called functional when productive rearrangements were above 56.7%, and segregating when the standard deviation between donors exceeded 5%. To diagnose cytomegalovirus status from the catalog of TCR beta chain sequences, a statistical classification framework was built. In a later analysis, TCR nucleotide sequences were compared against IMGT/GENE-DB human TR gene sequences so that V and J genes could be assigned. In a later analysis, CDR3 sequences and most-parsimonious VDJ recombination scenarios were assigned using the TCRdist pipeline. In a later analysis, each TCR beta chain was defined by its CDR3 amino acid sequence together with its V-gene family, and reads without a unique V-gene family were excluded. A later analysis removed 450 to 600 highly shared, low-generation-probability nucleotide sequences to deal with suspected cross-contamination and a sequencing artifact. In a later analysis, a clonal expansion index was calculated for each public chain from normalized within-repertoire ranks of inferred template counts. In a later analysis, generation probabilities were computed with a VDJ recombination model fitted to out-of-frame rearrangements, and the resulting probabilities were checked against IGoR. Hypergeometric tests were used in a later analysis to score TCR-TCR, TCR-HLA and TCR-CMV co-occurrence, with a repertoire-size bias correction applied to the TCR pairs. In a later analysis, false discovery rates were estimated by permuting HLA or CMV assignments 20 times. In a later analysis, co-occurring TCRs were grouped using DBSCAN, with TCRdist sequence similarity added in when clustering inside HLA-allele-positive subsets. Co-occurrence clustering excluded repertoires with fewer than 30,000 or more than 120,000 public chains, plus five with anomalous nucleotide sharing. TCRdb holds this immuneACCESS table with in-frame rearrangements only. Some clones are missing; in checked studies, unresolved V genes explain under half, and the rest has no known cause. V, J and clone size were drawn from that table, and D and trimming were deduced from the DNA. Present in this sample are 130,000 or so clones, 8.5% to 9% of which were seen just once. 6% to 7.5% of the sample belongs to the ten largest clones.

The entry originates in a study of cytomegalovirus exposure and HLA in healthy donors (dated by TCRdb to the late 2010s). Context from the whole study: In an earlier analysis of approximately 640 of the donors, 276 Gb of sequence data and 90 million to 130 million unique TCR beta sequences from 180 million or so T cells were reported. Approximately 310 gigabases of sequencing data and around 85 million unique TCR sequences made up an early release that covered several hundred HLA-typed donors. The genetic ancestry cluster associated with self-reported Caucasian donors included roughly 84% of the 398 genotyped donors. The study aimed to test whether cataloging public T cell receptors could reveal signatures of past pathogen exposure. Using immunosequencing, the study profiled T cell repertoires from 500 to 800 subjects and related those repertoires to cytomegalovirus serostatus. A separate validation cohort of approximately 120 different subjects was used in addition to the roughly 620-subject first cohort. High-throughput TCR immunosequencing, statistical association of individual TCRs with disease status, and machine learning were combined to predict cytomegalovirus infection status. A later analysis re-examined previously published TCR beta repertoires from over 500 donors and added high-resolution HLA genotyping to investigate patterns of TCR occurrence. In the later analysis, no new phenotypic data were used to find candidate immune exposures; instead, reliance was placed on TCR beta sequences and their occurrence across donors. To decide whether each TCR beta V gene segment behaved as functional or pseudogenic, an earlier analysis of some 600 of the donors relied on high-throughput TCR beta sequencing. Alongside the repertoire data, information on donor age, sex, ethnicity and CMV serostatus was compiled. A later genetic analysis used genome-wide SNP genotypes for about three fifths of the 666 donors, treating that subset as a discovery cohort. Every discovery cohort repertoire had been produced on one sequencing platform. Class I and class II HLA loci were covered by the typing at four-digit resolution. The number of typed donors differed by locus: roughly 629-640 for A, B, C, DRB1 and DQB1; about 520 for DQA1; some 610 for DPA1; and approximately 450 for DPB1. Because of strong linkage in the cohort, four to six DR-DQ haplotypes were treated as single units for association and clustering. Among roughly 400 genotyped donors of the cohort, an average of about 240,000 unique TCR beta nucleotide sequences was sequenced per donor, of which 15% to 20% were non-productive. What the study reported, not specific to this receptor: In the study, 164 TCR beta chains were listed as associated with cytomegalovirus. Because some donors lacked HLA typing at each locus, the association tests relied only on the typed subset. Linkage disequilibrium might explain the correlated functional status among segregating V segments, but an unknown experimental factor could not be ruled out. Strong co-occurrence of HLA alleles, especially DR and DQ, made assigning TCR associations to individual alleles difficult. A later genetic analysis associated a missense DCLRE1C variant with V-gene and J-gene trimming of TCR beta chains, and an independent cohort replicated the association. It was suggested by the authors that the approach could potentially be generalized to other disease states and immunological phenotypes. In both the original and validation cohorts, the classifier was reported to diagnose cytomegalovirus status with high specificity and sensitivity. A later genetic analysis reported fewer N-insertions in productive TCRs among donors in an Asian-associated ancestry cluster than the approximately 700-donor mean. A later analysis found that most CMV-associated TCR beta chains appeared HLA-restricted, with HLA associations seemingly driven largely by CMV exposure. The earlier analysis of fewer than 750 of the donors excluded roughly 17 rarely observed V segments, including chromosome 9 orphons, because counts were too low. In a later analysis, HLA-associated TCR beta chains showed more clonal expansion and lower generation probabilities than non-associated chains that were equally common. In vitro tests confirmed that a few of the cytomegalovirus-associated TCR beta chains recognize cytomegalovirus antigens. The presence/absence analyses assumed that sequencing depth was roughly uniform across donors, and that assumption may not be true. A later analysis associated around 16,000 TCR beta sequences with specific HLA alleles at a false discovery rate of 0.05. A cluster of highly shared sequence variants was judged likely to represent a technical artifact of the sequencing pipeline. Several of the top co-occurrence clusters appeared to be linked to parvovirus B19, influenza, CMV and Epstein-Barr virus, according to a later analysis. A further reported finding was that TCR beta sequences accurately predicted the HLA-A and HLA-B alleles for most subjects in the first cohort. Immune exposure information for the cohort was limited to CMV serostatus. In an earlier analysis of several hundred of the donors, most TCR beta V segments were observed in productive rearrangements about 87% or about 30% of the time, broadly matching IMGT annotations. Only TCR beta chains were sequenced in this cohort, and the absence of alpha or paired-chain data limited detectable features. Across donors, most TCR sequences were observed very rarely, whereas some public TCRs were present in many individuals. According to a later analysis, TCR association rates differed among HLA loci, with DRB1 alleles showing the most associated TCRs and HLA-C alleles showing the fewest.

The cohort was made up of 666 healthy bone marrow donors. Cohort members were all nominally healthy when sampled, although unrecorded immune exposures were likely present. The donor tested CMV seropositive, placing the donor among the 250 to 300 seropositive members of the cohort. A peripheral blood sample was provided by each donor, and peripheral blood mononuclear cells were used for TCR beta sequencing. Genomic DNA extraction from the blood cell samples was performed with the Qiagen DNeasy Blood Extraction Kit. The sequencing input was PBMCs. The receptor was derived from a woman aged 40-49 years in good health and CMV-seropositive.

CDR3 region: CASSLGQGPYEQYF. Read as DNA, the sequence is TGTGCCAGCAGCTTGGGGCAGGGTCCCTACGAGCAGTACTTC. The sequence is built from TRBV11-1 and TRBJ2-7, and possibly TRBD1, on 5 matching bases. Reading the germline V gene (reference sequence) gives CDR1 SGHAT and CDR2 FQDESV. Including the terminal cysteine and phenylalanine, the CDR3 comprises 14 residues. CDR3 DNA is the only sequence kept; it has 42 bases, read in frame from the first base. The V and J ends are trimmed by 3 bases and 2 bases, leaving 11 bases between them.